One sample yielded the 18 T cell receptor beta chains listed below, sequenced in a study of blood T cell repertoires in COVID-19. The repertoire was sequenced with immunoSEQ multiplex PCR; TCRdb's copy has only in-frame clones and lacks some. Seen here are approximately 320,000 clones, roughly 90% observed once, and the top ten hold around 2.7%. Source material: PBMCs or T cells enriched from blood (not recorded which). The receptor set was obtained from a man in his 60s who had recovered from COVID-19.

This chain uses TRBV6-1 with TRBJ1-4, with D hard to call. V was clipped by 2 bases and J by 0 bases, with 7 bases between them. Germline-derived CDR1 and CDR2 are MNHNS and SASEGT. CDR3 size: 15 residues. In nucleotides, the CDR3 is TGTGCCAGCAGTGAACCCCTTACAACTAATGAAAAACTGTTTTTT. Protein: CASSEPLTTNEKLFF.

A few counts support this clone. V usage is TRBV4-2 and J usage is TRBJ2-5; D is undetermined. Trimming shortened V by 0 bases and J by 5 bases, and 7 bases separated the two germline ends. The CDR3 consists of 13 residues. Germline CDR1 and CDR2: LGHNA and YNFKEQ. The CDR3 sequence: CASSQERLETQYF. DNA for the CDR3: TGTGCCAGCAGCCAAGAACGGTTGGAGACCCAGTACTTC.

The chain joins TRBV5-4 to TRBJ1-1; tentatively, D is TRBD1 (5 bases). Trimming stripped 4 bases from V and 9 bases from J, with 10 bases between. CDR1 and CDR2 (germline): SGHNT, YYREEE (reference sequence). The length of the CDR3 is 11 residues. The CDR3 DNA is TGTGCCAGCAGCACAGGTAACAAAGCTTTCTTT. It encodes CASSTGNKAFF.

V is TRBV29-1 and J is TRBJ2-3, with 8 bases identical to TRBD2. This CDR3 is 15 amino acids long. Trimming took 6 bases from V and 1 from J; bases not matched to a gene: 9. Germline loops: CDR1 SQVTM, CDR2 ANQGSEA. DNA of the CDR3: TGCAGCGTAGGATATAGCGGGGCTGGCACAGATACGCAGTATTTT. Its translation: CSVGYSGAGTDTQYF.

The rearrangement links TRBV11-2 to TRBJ1-4, with a tentative D call TRBD1 (5 bases). The V gene lost 1 base and the J gene lost 0 bases, with 9 bases spanning the gap. CDR1 and CDR2 (germline): SGHAT, FQNNGV. The CDR3 has 16 residues. The DNA for the CDR3 is TGTGCCAGCAGCTTAGTTGGACATCCAACTAATGAAAAACTGTTTTTT. Residues: CASSLVGHPTNEKLFF.

The genes are TRBV2 and TRBJ1-4; 10 nucleotides line up with TRBD1. V shed 6 bases, J shed 8 bases, and the junction held 6 bases outside the gene matches. The germline CDR1 and CDR2 sequences are SNHLY and FYNNEI. There are 14 residues in the CDR3. The CDR3 DNA reads as TGTGCCAGCAGCTCCGGGACAGGGGTCGAAAAACTGTTTTTT. As protein: CASSSGTGVEKLFF.

V gene TRBV9 combines with J gene TRBJ2-2; TRBD1 matches at 7 bases. V lost 0 bases and J lost 0; bases outside the gene matches: 2. Germline V gene lookup returns CDR1 SGDLS and CDR2 YYNGEE. The CDR3 contains 16 residues. CDR3 region: CASSVAQGANTGELFF. The CDR3, as DNA: TGTGCCAGCAGCGTAGCTCAGGGGGCGAACACCGGGGAGCTGTTTTTT.

The V call is TRBV27, the J call TRBJ2-5; 9 nucleotides align to TRBD1. This CDR3 spans 15 amino acids. The V gene's germline CDR1 is MNHEY and CDR2 SMNVEV (reference sequence). V lost 7 bases to trimming and J lost 5 bases; unmatched junction nucleotides: 11. The CDR3 region is CASKQTGTGTETQYF. The CDR3 DNA sequence: TGTGCCAGCAAACAGACCGGGACAGGGACGGAGACCCAGTACTTC.

The chain carries TRBV11-3 and TRBJ2-3; TRBD1 might be the D (5 bases). Germline V gene lookup returns CDR1 SGHNT and CDR2 YENEEA. The CDR3 is made up of 18 amino acids. V was cut by 0 bases and J by 0 bases, with 16 bases left in between. The CDR3: CASSLDPRSTVSTDTQYF. CDR3 in DNA: TGTGCCAGCAGCTTAGATCCCCGTTCGACAGTTAGCACAGATACGCAGTATTTT.

The chain couples TRBV19 to TRBJ1-1, with no clear D. CDR1 is LNHDA, CDR2 SQIVND, per germline (reference sequence). The CDR3 totals 14 residues. Trimming removed 3 bases at V and 0 bases at J, with 8 bases between. CDR3 sequence reads: CASSIEGMNTEAFF. The CDR3 nucleotides read TGTGCCAGTAGTATCGAGGGTATGAACACTGAAGCTTTCTTT. Drawing the rest from reference TRBV19 and TRBJ1-1, the complete variable domain is DGGITQSPKYLFRKEGQNVTLSCEQNLNHDAMYWYRQDPGQGLRLIYYSQIVNDFQKGDIAEGYSVSREKKESFPLTVTSAQKNPTAFYLCASSIEGMNTEAFFGQGTRLTVV.

The chain is built from TRBV7-2 and TRBJ2-5; 9 nucleotides align to TRBD2. V shed 5 bases, J shed 3 bases, and the junction held 10 bases outside the gene matches. CDR3 length: 16 residues. Germline CDR1 and CDR2: SGHTA and FQGNSA. The DNA for the CDR3 is TGTGCCAGCAGCGCGGGGGGGCGGGGGTCTAAAGAGACCCAGTACTTC. Amino acids: CASSAGGRGSKETQYF.

J is TRBJ1-1 and V is TRBV10-3, with D tentatively TRBD1 (5 bases). V gave up 6 bases and J gave up 4 bases, with 9 bases separating them. The CDR3 length is 12 residues. Germline assignment: CDR1 ENHRY and CDR2 SYGVKD. CDR3 loop: CAIRQGTTEAFF. The CDR3 coding sequence is TGTGCCATCAGGCAGGGTACCACTGAAGCTTTCTTT.

This chain uses TRBV4-1 with TRBJ2-5; TRBD1 matches 9 bases. Trimming removed 0 bases from V and 5 bases from J; junction bases left unmatched: 13. There are 18 residues in the CDR3. The germline CDR1 and CDR2 sequences are MGHRA and YSYEKL. This CDR3 is CASSQDPTGTGLEETQYF. The DNA of the CDR3 is TGCGCCAGCAGCCAAGACCCTACCGGGACAGGGTTAGAGGAGACCCAGTACTTC.

J is TRBJ1-1 and V is TRBV9; TRBD1 aligns across 8 bases. CDR3 size: 15 residues. The germline V gene has CDR1 SGDLS and CDR2 YYNGEE. J lost 4 bases, V lost 4 bases, and 9 bases had no gene match. The CDR3 nucleotides are TGTGCCAGCAGCTATGGACAGGGAGGGAGCACTGAAGCTTTCTTT. Translation gives CASSYGQGGSTEAFF.

The genes are TRBV5-6 and TRBJ2-3, with D possibly TRBD2 on 5 matching bases. The V and J ends lost 1 base and 6 bases respectively, with 15 bases between them. This CDR3 is 15 amino acids long. Looked up from germline, CDR1 is SGHDT and CDR2 is YYEEEE. The CDR3 loop is CASSLRGTSWDTQYF. The CDR3 bases are TGTGCCAGCAGCTTGCGGGGAACCTCATGGGATACGCAGTATTTT.

The table lists this clone with a count of one. V and J are TRBV19 and TRBJ1-1, with TRBD1 as a possible D gene (5 bases). This CDR3 comprises 14 residues. The V end lost 0 bases, the J end lost 7 bases, and 12 bases lay between the germline ends. The germline CDR1 and CDR2 sequences are LNHDA and SQIVND (reference sequence). The CDR3 sequence is CASSIDRDIGEAFF. The CDR3, as DNA: TGTGCCAGTAGTATAGACAGGGATATAGGTGAAGCTTTCTTT.

The CDR3 is CASSVTGDSNQPQHF. CDR3 in DNA: TGTGCCAGCAGCGTAACAGGAGATAGCAATCAGCCCCAGCATTTT. The gene calls are TRBV9 and TRBJ1-5; tentative D call: TRBD1 (5 bases). V lost 1 base and J 0 bases, leaving 8 bases between the germline ends. Germline V CDR1 and CDR2: SGDLS, YYNGEE. The CDR3 runs 15 residues.

The V call is TRBV7-9, the J call TRBJ1-1, with D possibly matching TRBD1 (5 bases). The V gene's germline CDR1 is SEHNR and CDR2 FQNEAQ (reference sequence). V lost 0 bases, J lost 4 bases, and 12 bases lay in between. CDR3 length: 15 amino acids. The CDR3 DNA follows: TGTGCCAGCAGCTTAGCGGGTGCCCAGGGCACTGAAGCTTTCTTT. It yields the protein CASSLAGAQGTEAFF.